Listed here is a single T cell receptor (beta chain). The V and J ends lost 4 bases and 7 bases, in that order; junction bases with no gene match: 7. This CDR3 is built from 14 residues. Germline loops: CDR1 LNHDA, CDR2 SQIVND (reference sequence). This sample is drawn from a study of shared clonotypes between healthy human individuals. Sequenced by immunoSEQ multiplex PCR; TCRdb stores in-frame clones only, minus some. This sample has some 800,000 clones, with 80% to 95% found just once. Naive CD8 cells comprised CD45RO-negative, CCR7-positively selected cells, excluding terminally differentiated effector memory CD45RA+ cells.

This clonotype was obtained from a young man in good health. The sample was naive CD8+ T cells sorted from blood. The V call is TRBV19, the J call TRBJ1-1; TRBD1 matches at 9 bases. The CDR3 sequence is CASSTWTGEGEAFF. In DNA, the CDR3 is TGTGCCAGTAGTACGTGGACAGGGGAAGGTGAAGCTTTCTTT.